This entry lists 5 T cell receptor beta chains sequenced from one sample in a study of T cell changes during pregnancy in multiple sclerosis. Profiling relied on immunoSEQ multiplex PCR, and the TCRdb table lists in-frame clones only, not all of them. The sample carries about 59,000 clones, approximately 90% recorded once. Here the sequenced sample was peripheral blood, taken in the third trimester of pregnancy. These receptors originate from a female donor in good health, enrolled as a control in a pregnancy study.

Only a few counts were recorded for this clone. J is TRBJ2-7 and V is TRBV11-2; D is possibly TRBD1 (5 bases). Between the trimmed V and J ends, which lost 1 base and 2 bases, there was a span of 12 bases. The CDR3 totals 15 residues. Germline CDR1 SGHAT, CDR2 FQNNGV. The DNA for the CDR3 is TGTGCCAGCAGCTTAGGGGTCAGGGCCACCTACGAGCAGTACTTC. Its translation is CASSLGVRATYEQYF.

This chain joins TRBV18 and TRBJ2-1; TRBD2 is a possible D gene (6 bases). This CDR3 region has 15 residues. Trimming left V 9 bases short and J 4 bases short, with 19 bases between. Germline V gives CDR1 KGHSH, CDR2 LQKENI. CDR3 nucleotides: TGTGCCAGATTCACGGCGGGGAATCTTTACAATGAGCAGTTCTTC. Translated: CARFTAGNLYNEQFF.

This chain uses TRBV11-3 with TRBJ2-1; D is possibly TRBD2 (6 bases). There are 13 residues in the CDR3. V lost 5 bases to trimming and J lost 13 bases, with 18 bases between them. Germline loops: CDR1 SGHNT, CDR2 YENEEA. CDR3: CASSPRWLSGQFF. In DNA form, the CDR3 reads TGTGCCAGCAGCCCCAGGTGGCTTAGCGGCCAGTTCTTC.

The chain uses TRBV7-2 and TRBJ2-3; D is possibly TRBD2 (5 bases). The CDR3 is 14 amino acids. V was cut by 5 bases and J by 4 bases, with 13 bases left in between. The germline CDR1 and CDR2 sequences are SGHTA and FQGNSA. The CDR3 is CASSPRGPADTQYF. CDR3 DNA sequence: TGTGCCAGCAGCCCCCGGGGTCCGGCAGATACGCAGTATTTT.

This sequence joins TRBV7-6 and TRBJ2-7; 8 nucleotides line up with TRBD1. This CDR3 region has 15 residues. V shed 6 bases and J 1 base; nucleotides not matched to a gene: 8. Germline CDR1 SGHVS, CDR2 FNYEAQ. The CDR3 here is CASRSGQGLSYEQYF. CDR3 nucleotide sequence: TGTGCCAGCAGGTCCGGACAGGGTCTATCCTACGAGCAGTACTTC.